Listed here are 16 T cell receptor beta chains from one sample, sequenced in a study of blood T cell repertoires in COVID-19. Method: immunoSEQ multiplex PCR; TCRdb's copy keeps in-frame clones and lacks some. Among approximately 360,000 clones listed, 89% were seen once. The sequenced sample was peripheral blood. Every receptor here comes from a man aged 40-55 years with acute or convalescent COVID-19.

V usage is TRBV6-5 and J usage is TRBJ2-3; TRBD2 might be the D (6 bases). Between the trimmed V and J ends, which lost 6 bases and 6 bases, there was a span of 19 bases. The CDR3 is 15 amino acids. Germline V gene lookup returns CDR1 MNHEY and CDR2 SVGAGI. The CDR3 region has the DNA TGTGCCAGCAGCCTGGGGGGTCGGTCCTGGGATACGCAGTATTTT. Protein product: CASSLGGRSWDTQYF.

The CDR3 sequence is CASKDETGDHEQYF. As DNA, the CDR3 is TGTGCCAGTAAGGATGAGACAGGGGACCACGAGCAGTACTTC. The chain uses TRBV19 and TRBJ2-7; 8 bases are shared with TRBD1. The CDR3 has 14 residues. Germline CDR1 and CDR2: LNHDA and SQIVND (reference sequence). The V segment lost 7 bases and the J segment 5 bases; nucleotides outside the gene matches: 10.

The chain combines TRBV11-2 with TRBJ2-1; 13 bases map to TRBD2. The V gene end was trimmed by 5 bases and the J gene end by 10 bases; junction bases not matched to a gene: 8. CDR3 size: 15 residues. CDR1 SGHAT and CDR2 FQNNGV come from the germline V gene. This chain's CDR3 is CASSPGTSGIWEQFF. For the CDR3, the DNA is TGTGCCAGCAGCCCCGGGACTAGCGGGATCTGGGAGCAGTTCTTC.

The count of this clone is one. The chain links TRBV28 to TRBJ1-3; D is uncertain. CDR1 is MDHEN and CDR2 is SYDVKM in the germline V gene. Deletions cut 7 bases from V and 4 bases from J, with 14 bases between. The CDR3 is 14 residues long. CDR3 coding DNA: TGTGCCAGCACCTCCTCCCTACCCGGAAACACCATATATTTT. It codes for CASTSSLPGNTIYF.

The chain is built from TRBV2 and TRBJ1-5; D may be TRBD1 (5 bases). This CDR3 has 15 amino acids. The V gene lost 7 bases and the J gene lost 0 bases, with 13 bases spanning the gap. Per germline, CDR1 SNHLY and CDR2 FYNNEI. Here the CDR3 reads CASMSDIYSNQPQHF. CDR3 nucleotide sequence: TGTGCCAGCATGTCGGACATATATAGCAATCAGCCCCAGCATTTT.

The chain links TRBV6-6 to TRBJ2-1; 7 nucleotides match TRBD2. The CDR3 is 16 amino acids. V was pared by 0 bases and J by 6 bases, with 8 bases of the junction left unmatched. The V gene's germline CDR1 is MNHNY and CDR2 SVGAGI (reference sequence). The CDR3 nucleotides read TGTGCCAGCAGTTACTCGATGCGACTAGCCTTCAATGAGCAGTTCTTC. It encodes CASSYSMRLAFNEQFF.

This clone was observed a single time. The chain links TRBV27 to TRBJ2-6; maybe TRBD1 (6 bases). Deletions cut 2 bases from V and 9 bases from J, with 11 bases between. The CDR3 extends over 14 amino acids. Germline V gene lookup returns CDR1 MNHEY and CDR2 SMNVEV (reference sequence). The CDR3 reads CASSLTRTVNVLTF. For the CDR3, the DNA is TGTGCCAGCAGTTTAACCCGGACAGTCAACGTCCTGACTTTC.

J is TRBJ2-4 and V is TRBV7-9; the match to TRBD1 covers 9 bases. This CDR3 has 18 amino acids. The germline V gene encodes CDR1 SEHNR and CDR2 FQNEAQ (reference sequence). The V gene end was trimmed by 1 base and the J gene end by 3 bases; junction bases not matched to a gene: 10. The CDR3 loop reads CASSLGKPGTGYKNIQYF. The CDR3 DNA is TGTGCCAGCAGCTTAGGGAAGCCGGGGACAGGGTACAAAAACATTCAGTACTTC.

The count of this clone is one. CDR3 DNA sequence: TGTGCCAGCAGTTCTACCCCCCGACTAGCGGTTTACAATGAGCAGTTCTTC. Translation gives CASSSTPRLAVYNEQFF. V and J are TRBV27 and TRBJ2-1; 9 nucleotides line up with TRBD2. The length of the CDR3 is 17 residues. V dropped 4 bases and J dropped 4; count of bases not matched to a gene: 11. The germline V gene has CDR1 MNHEY and CDR2 SMNVEV (reference sequence).

This clone turned up a few times. The chain joins TRBV30 to TRBJ2-2; D is perhaps TRBD1 (5 bases). The CDR3 has 13 amino acids. V was pared by 0 bases and J by 6 bases, with 8 bases between. Germline CDR1 is GTSNPN and CDR2 is SVGIG (reference sequence). The CDR3 DNA is TGTGCCTGGAGTGTATCAGGGCCCGGGGAGCTGTTTTTT. This encodes CAWSVSGPGELFF.

The rearrangement uses TRBV24-1 and TRBJ2-7; 8 positions match TRBD2. Germline V lookup: CDR1 KGHDR, CDR2 SFDVKD. This CDR3 has 15 residues. The junction had 10 bases not matched to a gene; V was cut back by 7 bases and J by 3 bases. This CDR3 reads CATSPSDSGGYEQYF. The CDR3 nucleotides read TGTGCCACCAGCCCTTCCGACAGCGGGGGCTACGAGCAGTACTTC.

This rearrangement joins TRBV6-6 to TRBJ1-5; 10 bases map to TRBD1. CDR3 length equals 15 residues. Germline-derived CDR1 and CDR2 are MNHNY and SVGAGI (reference sequence). The junction had 7 bases not matched to a gene; V was cut back by 5 bases and J by 6 bases. CDR3 sequence (DNA): TGTGCCAGCAGTAAAATTGACAGGGGGCCTCAGCCCCAGCATTTT. The encoded protein is CASSKIDRGPQPQHF.

The chain uses TRBV4-1 and TRBJ1-4; 7 nucleotides agree with TRBD1. This CDR3 spans 15 amino acids. V lost 3 bases, J lost 8 bases, and 9 bases stayed unmatched. Germline V lookup: CDR1 MGHRA, CDR2 YSYEKL. CDR3 loop: CASSHSTGPGEKLFF. CDR3 DNA: TGCGCCAGCAGCCACTCGACAGGGCCCGGAGAAAAACTGTTTTTT.

The J gene is TRBJ2-3, the V gene TRBV2; TRBD1 matches 8 bases. The germline CDR1 and CDR2 sequences are SNHLY and FYNNEI. The CDR3 extends over 15 amino acids. The J segment lost 10 bases and the V segment lost 4 bases, leaving 13 bases of the junction unmatched. The CDR3 sequence is CASSVGQEIGFSQYF. CDR3 DNA: TGTGCCAGCAGTGTGGGACAGGAGATCGGCTTTTCGCAGTATTTT.

This clone has just a few counts. This chain uses TRBV10-1 with TRBJ1-2, with TRBD1 as a possible D gene (6 bases). The V end was cut by 7 bases, the J end by 3 bases, with 12 bases between. Germline values: CDR1 WNHNN, CDR2 SYGVQD (reference sequence). The CDR3 is 13 residues long. CDR3 loop: CASIQDRHYGYTF. The DNA for the CDR3 is TGCGCCAGCATCCAGGACAGACACTATGGCTACACCTTC.

The genes are TRBV21-1 and TRBJ2-7; the table's D call, TRBD1, has no DNA check behind it. TRBV21-1 is a listed pseudogene. The CDR3 is 10 amino acids. The CDR3 coding sequence is TGTGCCAGCAGCATCAACGAGCAGTACTTC. It is translated as CASSINEQYF.